Each of the 20 T cell receptor beta chains below was sequenced from the same sample in a study of T cell changes during pregnancy in multiple sclerosis. The data were produced by immunoSEQ multiplex PCR, yet TCRdb's version contains in-frame clones alone and is incomplete. Of about 57,000 clones in the sample, approximately 90% were seen once. The starting material was peripheral blood, obtained after pregnancy. The receptor set was obtained from a female donor in good health, enrolled as a control in a pregnancy study.

V gene TRBV9 combines with J gene TRBJ2-5, with TRBD1 matching over 12 bases. This CDR3 contains 17 residues. The V segment lost 4 bases and the J segment 5 bases; nucleotides outside the gene matches: 12. Germline V gene data show CDR1 as SGDLS and CDR2 as YYNGEE. CDR3 in amino acids: CASSPKAGTGGFETQYF. The CDR3 nucleotides are TGTGCCAGCAGCCCCAAAGCCGGGACAGGGGGCTTCGAGACCCAGTACTTC.

The chain employs TRBV6-6 and TRBJ1-6; 9 nucleotides agree with TRBD1. Germline CDR1 and CDR2: MNHNY and SVGAGI (reference sequence). V was pared by 6 bases and J by 7 bases, with 4 bases of the junction left unmatched. The CDR3 totals 14 residues. The DNA of the CDR3 is TGTGCCAGCAGCGATACAGGGGGCAATTCACCCCTCCACTTT. It codes for CASSDTGGNSPLHF.

This chain connects TRBV11-3 to TRBJ1-5; a weak D match, TRBD1 (6 bases). This CDR3 region has 14 residues. Trimming shortened V by 8 bases and J by 4 bases, and 15 bases separated the two germline ends. Looked up from germline, CDR1 is SGHNT and CDR2 is YENEEA. CDR3 sequence (DNA): TGTGCCAGCGGTATACAGGGTGGTAATCAGCCCCAGCATTTT. Its protein is CASGIQGGNQPQHF.

The chain has TRBV5-1 and TRBJ2-3; 12 nucleotides align to TRBD1. This CDR3 is built from 18 residues. The V gene's germline CDR1 is SGHRS and CDR2 YFSETQ. Trimming cost V 4 bases and J 5 bases; bases outside gene matches: 14. This CDR3 reads CASSPSPAGQGAGDTQYF. In DNA form, the CDR3 reads TGCGCCAGCAGCCCCTCACCGGCGGGACAGGGGGCGGGAGATACGCAGTATTTT.

The rearrangement joins TRBV5-4 to TRBJ2-6, with D hard to call. The germline CDR1 and CDR2 sequences are SGHNT and YYREEE (reference sequence). The CDR3 runs to 15 residues. V shed 3 bases and J shed 0 bases, with 7 bases lying between them. CDR3 amino acids: CASSSALSGANVLTF. The DNA for the CDR3 is TGTGCCAGCAGCTCCGCACTCTCTGGGGCCAACGTCCTGACTTTC. The full variable domain, with the rest looked up from reference TRBV5-4 and TRBJ2-6, is ETGVTQSPTHLIKTRGQQVTLRCSSQSGHNTVSWYQQALGQGPQFIFQYYREEENGRGNFPPRFSGLQFPNYSSELNVNALELDDSALYLCASSSALSGANVLTFGAGSRLTVL.

This chain links TRBV5-4 with TRBJ2-7; D is possibly TRBD2 (6 bases). Trimming removed 3 bases from V and 2 bases from J, with 9 bases in between. The CDR3 extends over 13 amino acids. Germline loops: CDR1 SGHNT, CDR2 YYREEE (reference sequence). CDR3: CASSYSGTYEQYF. DNA for the CDR3: TGTGCCAGCAGCTATAGCGGTACCTACGAGCAGTACTTC.

The V and J genes are TRBV7-2 and TRBJ1-3; 8 bases are a match to TRBD1. Germline V CDR1 and CDR2: SGHTA, FQGNSA. The V and J ends lost 3 bases and 0 bases, in that order; junction bases with no gene match: 7. The CDR3 length is 17 residues. CDR3 in amino acids: CASSFPRTGNSGNTIYF. CDR3 coding DNA: TGTGCCAGCAGCTTCCCCCGGACAGGGAACTCTGGAAACACCATATATTTT.

This sequence joins TRBV11-2 and TRBJ1-2; perhaps TRBD1 as D (6 bases). The germline CDR1 and CDR2 sequences are SGHAT and FQNNGV. The V gene lost 6 bases and the J gene lost 3 bases, with 17 bases spanning the gap. The CDR3 length is 15 residues. CDR3: CASRSWGGRDYGYTF. The CDR3, as DNA: TGTGCCAGCAGATCCTGGGGGGGGCGCGACTATGGCTACACCTTC. Based on the CDR3 plus reference TRBV11-2 and TRBJ1-2, the full variable domain is EAGVAQSPRYKIIEKRQSVAFWCNPISGHATLYWYQQILGQGPKLLIQFQNNGVVDDSQLPKDRFSAERLKGVDSTLKIQPAKLEDSAVYLCASRSWGGRDYGYTFGSGTRLTVV.

V is TRBV29-1 and J is TRBJ1-1; possibly TRBD1 for D (5 bases). The CDR3 totals 14 residues. Per the germline V gene, CDR1 is SQVTM and CDR2 is ANQGSEA. V lost 5 bases and J lost 1, with 14 bases in between. The CDR3 DNA follows: TGCAGCGTTCCTTGGATAGGGGCGAACACTGAAGCTTTCTTT. Translated, it gives CSVPWIGANTEAFF.

J is TRBJ1-1 and V is TRBV6-5, with 8 bases aligning to TRBD1. The germline V gene has CDR1 MNHEY and CDR2 SVGAGI. CDR3 length: 15 amino acids. The V and J ends lost 10 bases and 2 bases, in that order; junction bases with no gene match: 12. The CDR3 is CATHTTGQGNTEAFF. CDR3 nucleotides: TGTGCCACTCATACAACTGGACAGGGAAACACTGAAGCTTTCTTT.

In its sample, this clone was seen once. The chain employs TRBV2 and TRBJ2-2, with TRBD2 matching 13 bases. Germline CDR1 reads SNHLY; CDR2 reads FYNNEI. The CDR3 totals 15 residues. With V trimmed by 6 bases and J by 5 bases, 3 bases remained unmatched. This CDR3 reads CASRGTSGTTGELFF. CDR3 sequence (DNA): TGTGCCAGCAGGGGGACTAGCGGGACGACCGGGGAGCTGTTTTTT.

The chain couples TRBV10-3 to TRBJ1-4; D not certain. This CDR3 has 16 amino acids. Germline CDR1 reads ENHRY; CDR2 reads SYGVKD. V was pared by 4 bases and J by 7 bases, with 19 bases between. The CDR3 DNA reads as TGTGCCATCAGTGCAGCAAGCGGACTTTCGGGTGAAAAACTGTTTTTT. Translating it yields CAISAASGLSGEKLFF.

The chain carries TRBV5-1 and TRBJ1-4; weak D call: TRBD1 (5 bases). Trimming took 4 bases from V and 1 from J, leaving 11 bases between them. The CDR3 is 15 amino acids. Germline V lookup: CDR1 SGHRS, CDR2 YFSETQ. The DNA of the CDR3 is TGCGCCAGCAGCACAAAAGGGGTAACTAATGAAAAACTGTTTTTT. Translated: CASSTKGVTNEKLFF.

This chain uses TRBV5-1 with TRBJ1-1, with 7 nucleotides matching TRBD1. V trimming: 0 bases; J trimming: 8 bases; junction bases outside the gene matches: 4. Germline values: CDR1 SGHRS, CDR2 YFSETQ. The CDR3 has 13 amino acids. DNA of the CDR3: TGCGCCAGCAGCTTGGGAGACAGGGACGAAGCTTTCTTT. It encodes CASSLGDRDEAFF.

V is TRBV29-1 and J is TRBJ1-1; possible D gene TRBD1, 5 bases. This CDR3 has 13 residues. Germline V lookup: CDR1 SQVTM, CDR2 ANQGSEA. V was cut by 7 bases and J by 4 bases, with 16 bases left in between. The CDR3 region is CSATTGQFTEAFF. CDR3 nucleotides: TGCAGCGCAACTACTGGACAATTCACTGAAGCTTTCTTT.

The chain couples TRBV7-2 to TRBJ2-1; 9 nucleotides match TRBD2. Trimming cost V 5 bases and J 6 bases; bases outside gene matches: 8. The germline gives CDR1 SGHTA, CDR2 FQGNSA. This CDR3 is 15 amino acids long. Here the CDR3 reads CASSRDGLAFNEQFF. The CDR3 coding sequence is TGTGCCAGCAGCAGAGACGGACTAGCGTTCAATGAGCAGTTCTTC.

This clone appeared a single time. The chain carries TRBV5-1 and TRBJ1-1; D is undetermined. Germline V gene lookup returns CDR1 SGHRS and CDR2 YFSETQ. The V end was cut by 5 bases, the J end by 4 bases, with 6 bases between. The length of the CDR3 is 11 residues. As DNA, the CDR3 is TGCGCCAGCAGGAGCGGCACTGAAGCTTTCTTT. It encodes CASRSGTEAFF. Full variable domain (rest looked up from reference TRBV5-1 and TRBJ1-1): KAGVTQTPRYLIKTRGQQVTLSCSPISGHRSVSWYQQTPGQGLQFLFEYFSETQRNKGNFPGRFSGRQFSNSRSEMNVSTLELGDSALYLCASRSGTEAFFGQGTRLTVV.

V usage is TRBV6-5 and J usage is TRBJ2-1, with D perhaps TRBD1 (6 bases). CDR3 length: 13 amino acids. Trimming shortened V by 6 bases and J by 8 bases, and 14 bases separated the two germline ends. The germline gives CDR1 MNHEY, CDR2 SVGAGI. The CDR3 here is CASSRLGAHEQFF. In DNA, the CDR3 is TGTGCCAGCAGCCGACTGGGGGCCCATGAGCAGTTCTTC.

V and J are TRBV28 and TRBJ2-1; TRBD2 aligns across 7 bases. CDR3 length equals 16 residues. Germline assignment: CDR1 MDHEN and CDR2 SYDVKM. J gave up 4 bases and V 1 base, and 7 bases lay outside the gene matches. The CDR3 nucleotides read TGTGCCAGCAGTTTATTCTCCCTAGCGGCTTACAATGAGCAGTTCTTC. Translating gives CASSLFSLAAYNEQFF.

The rearrangement joins TRBV6-6 to TRBJ2-1; unclear D gene. Per germline, CDR1 MNHNY and CDR2 SVGAGI (reference sequence). Trimming pared 2 bases from V and 5 bases from J, leaving 10 bases between. The CDR3 extends over 14 amino acids. CDR3: CASSYAEANNEQFF. CDR3 in DNA: TGTGCCAGCAGTTACGCCGAAGCCAACAATGAGCAGTTCTTC.